This is a list of T cell receptor beta chains from one sample in a study of Ad26.COV2.S vaccination and SARS-CoV-2 variants. Data came from immunoSEQ multiplex PCR; TCRdb stores just in-frame clones and leaves some out. The sample contains fewer than 400,000 clones, 86% of which appear only once. This specimen was peripheral blood, taken in a trial of Ad26.COV2.S vaccine versus placebo. Receptors were obtained from a person between 18 and 59 years old who received the Ad26.COV2.S COVID-19 vaccine or a placebo. The CDR3 runs from the conserved cysteine through the conserved F or W. The D gene is left open where the match is weak. Clone size is shown for a subset of rows, as once, few, many or a class of expanded clone.

TRBV9	.	TRBJ2-2	.	TGTGCCAGCAGTTCCGCTCCCACGTTTTCCGGGGAGCTGTTTTTT	CASSSAPTFSGELFF
TRBV6-2/TRBV6-3	TRBD1	TRBJ2-1	.	TGTGCCAGCAGTGGACAGGCCTCCTACAATGAGCAGTTCTTC	CASSGQASYNEQFF
TRBV6-2/TRBV6-3	TRBD2	TRBJ2-1	.	TGTGCCAGCAGTTACTCGGCTAGCGGGGTTAGTAATGAGCAGTTCTTC	CASSYSASGVSNEQFF
TRBV18	TRBD1	TRBJ1-3	.	TGTGCCAGCTCACCCCCGGACAGGGGGTTCTCAAACACCATATATTTT	CASSPPDRGFSNTIYF
TRBV7-9	.	TRBJ2-1	.	TGTGCCAGCAGCCCCCGTGGGGCAGGGTACAATGAGCAGTTCTTC	CASSPRGAGYNEQFF
TRBV6-5	.	TRBJ2-7	.	TGTGCCACCGGTCTGAGTGCAACTTCAGGAGAGCAGTACTTC	CATGLSATSGEQYF
TRBV3-1/TRBV3-2	.	TRBJ1-2	few	TGTGCCAGCAGCCAAGTTTCAGGGTCGAATTTGTACTATGGCTACACCTTC	CASSQVSGSNLYYGYTF
TRBV24-1	TRBD1	TRBJ2-1	.	TGTGCCACCAGTGATTTGCGGGTCGGACAGGGGAATGAGCAGTTCTTC	CATSDLRVGQGNEQFF
TRBV18	TRBD1	TRBJ1-2	.	TGTGCCAGCTCACCAAGCACAGGGGAAAACTATGGCTACACCTTC	CASSPSTGENYGYTF
TRBV9	.	TRBJ2-7	.	TGTGCCAGCAGCGTAGACTCTCACTCCTACGGGCAGTACTTC	CASSVDSHSYGQYF
TRBV30	TRBD1	TRBJ1-1	.	TGTGCCGGAAAGCTCAGGGCAGGGGGGAACACTGAAGCTTTCTTT	CAGKLRAGGNTEAFF
TRBV25-1	.	TRBJ1-3	few	TGTGCCAGCAGTTCGCCAGGCGGTCCTGGAAACACCATATATTTT	CASSSPGGPGNTIYF
TRBV10-2	TRBD2	TRBJ2-3	.	TGCGCCAGCAGCTACCTCGGACTAGCGGGGGATACGCAGTATTTT	CASSYLGLAGDTQYF
TRBV7-2	.	TRBJ2-7	.	TGTGCCAGCAGCTTAGTGCAGACCTACGAGCAGTACTTC	CASSLVQTYEQYF
TRBV10-3	.	TRBJ2-1	.	TGTGCCATCAGTGGTACCGGGACGGCTCACACAAATGAGCAGTTCTTC	CAISGTGTAHTNEQFF
TRBV4-1	.	TRBJ1-1	once	TGCGCCAGCAGCCCAGTGGCCGTAAGGCCGATGAACACTGAAGCTTTCTTT	CASSPVAVRPMNTEAFF
TRBV6-2/TRBV6-3	TRBD2	TRBJ2-1	few	TGTGCCAGCAGTTCCTCGATAGCGGGGGCCTACGGTGAGCAGTTCTTC	CASSSSIAGAYGEQFF
TRBV2	.	TRBJ1-1	.	TGTGCCAGCATCGGTGGAGGGTTGAACACTGAAGCTTTCTTT	CASIGGGLNTEAFF
TRBV28	.	TRBJ1-2	.	TGTGCCAGCAGTTCAACAGTGCGGGGCTACACCTTC	CASSSTVRGYTF
TRBV27	.	TRBJ2-5	.	TGTGCCAGCTGGGGTCAGGGCAATAGGGGGTCAGAGACCCAGTACTTC	CASWGQGNRGSETQYF
TRBV27	.	TRBJ1-2	.	TGTGCCAGCAGTTTTAGCCCTTCCACTAACTATGGCTACACCTTC	CASSFSPSTNYGYTF
TRBV7-2	.	TRBJ1-2	.	TGTGCCAGCAGCTCAGTCCCCCGGTATGGCTACACCTTC	CASSSVPRYGYTF
TRBV7-6	TRBD2	TRBJ2-1	.	TGTGCCAGCAGCTTAGGGCGGGGGAACTCCTACAATGAGCAGTTCTTC	CASSLGRGNSYNEQFF
TRBV7-2	TRBD1	TRBJ1-2	.	TGTGCCAGCAGCCCCCGACAGGGGTTAGGCTACACCTTC	CASSPRQGLGYTF
TRBV21-1	.	TRBJ2-7	.	TGTGCCAGCAGCAATACCCTGATCTACCCCCAGACAGAGTACGAGCAGTACTTC	CASSNTLIYPQTEYEQYF
TRBV9	TRBD1	TRBJ1-1	.	TGTGCCAGCACCCCCGGGACAGAGAACACTGAAGCTTTCTTT	CASTPGTENTEAFF
TRBV6-2/TRBV6-3	.	TRBJ1-1	.	TGTGCCAGCAGTTACCCCCTGGGGGGGAAGAACACTGAAGCTTTCTTT	CASSYPLGGKNTEAFF
TRBV4-1	TRBD1	TRBJ2-3	.	TGCGCCAGCAGCCAAGGAAGGGACAGTTCCACAGATACGCAGTATTTT	CASSQGRDSSTDTQYF
TRBV12-5	.	TRBJ1-2	.	TGTGCTAGTGGTTTGTCGTCCGGGAGACTCTATGGCTACACCTTC	CASGLSSGRLYGYTF
TRBV7-2	.	TRBJ2-5	.	TGTGCCAGCAGCCAGCAGGGCCGAACAGAGACCCAGTACTTC	CASSQQGRTETQYF
TRBV5-1	.	TRBJ1-4	.	TGCGCCAGCAGCCTTAATGAAAAACTGTTTTTT	CASSLNEKLFF
TRBV19	TRBD1	TRBJ1-6	.	TGTGCCAGTAGTACGGGACAGTATAATTCACCCCTCCACTTT	CASSTGQYNSPLHF
TRBV30	TRBD2	TRBJ2-1	.	TGTGCCTGGAGTGTGACTAGCGGCCTTGGGGGTGAGCAGTTCTTC	CAWSVTSGLGGEQFF
TRBV4-1	.	TRBJ2-7	once	TGCGCCAGCAGCCCCCGAGAACCTCGGACCCCCTACGAGCAGTACTTC	CASSPREPRTPYEQYF
TRBV5-1	.	TRBJ2-7	.	TGCGCCAGCAGCTGGGCTGGGGGAGGGGGACTCTACGAGCAGTACTTC	CASSWAGGGGLYEQYF
TRBV6-2/TRBV6-3	.	TRBJ1-2	.	TGTGCCAGCAGCCGGACAGCGAACTATGGCTACACCTTC	CASSRTANYGYTF